This entry features one TCR beta chain sequence. Germline V gives CDR1 SGHVS, CDR2 FNYEAQ. The V and J ends lost 4 bases and 1 base respectively, with 13 bases between them. The CDR3 is 15 residues long. The record originates from a study of cytomegalovirus exposure and HLA in healthy donors. PCR primers comprised 60 Vbeta and 13 Jbeta primers. Data came from immunoSEQ multiplex PCR; TCRdb stores just in-frame clones and leaves some out. This repertoire shows about 170,000 clones, roughly 80% found once; its top ten account for about 12%. Sequences were obtained from PBMCs. The chain is built from TRBV7-6 and TRBJ1-1, with TRBD1 as a possible D gene (6 bases). The receptor comes from a woman between 45 and 65 years old in good health and CMV-seropositive. The CDR3 DNA reads TGTGCCAGCAGCTCGAGAGGGGGAGAGAACACTGAAGCTTTCTTT. The encoded protein is CASSSRGGENTEAFF.